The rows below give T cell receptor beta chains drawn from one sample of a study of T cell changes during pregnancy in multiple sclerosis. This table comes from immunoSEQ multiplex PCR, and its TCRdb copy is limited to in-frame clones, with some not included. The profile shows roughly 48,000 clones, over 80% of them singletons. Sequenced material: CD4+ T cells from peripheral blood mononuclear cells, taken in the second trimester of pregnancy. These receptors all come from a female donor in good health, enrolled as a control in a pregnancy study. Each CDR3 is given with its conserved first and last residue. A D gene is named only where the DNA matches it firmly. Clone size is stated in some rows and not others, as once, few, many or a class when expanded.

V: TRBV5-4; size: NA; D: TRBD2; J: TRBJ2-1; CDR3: CASSLAGGTYNEQFF; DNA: TGTGCCAGCAGCTTAGCGGGAGGGACCTACAATGAGCAGTTCTTC
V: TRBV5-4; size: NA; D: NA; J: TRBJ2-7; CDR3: CASSLGNSKGDYEQYF; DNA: TGTGCCAGCAGCTTGGGCAACTCAAAGGGGGACTACGAGCAGTACTTC
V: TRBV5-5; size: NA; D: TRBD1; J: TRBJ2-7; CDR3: CASSPTGGVIDEQYF; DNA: TGTGCCAGCAGCCCGACAGGGGGCGTTATCGACGAGCAGTACTTC
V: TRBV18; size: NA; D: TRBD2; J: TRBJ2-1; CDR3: CASSPSGVNEQFF; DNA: TGTGCCAGCTCACCGAGCGGGGTCAATGAGCAGTTCTTC
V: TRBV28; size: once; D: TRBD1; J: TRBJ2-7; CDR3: CASSFVGVGQGFEQYF; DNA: TGTGCCAGCAGTTTTGTAGGCGTGGGACAGGGTTTCGAGCAGTACTTC
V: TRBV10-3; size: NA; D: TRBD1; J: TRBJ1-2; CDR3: CAISESTGVYGYTF; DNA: TGTGCCATCAGTGAATCGACAGGGGTATATGGCTACACCTTC
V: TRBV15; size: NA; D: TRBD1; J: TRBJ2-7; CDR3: CATSRDPGTGSYEQYF; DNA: TGTGCCACCAGCAGAGATCCGGGGACAGGCTCCTACGAGCAGTACTTC
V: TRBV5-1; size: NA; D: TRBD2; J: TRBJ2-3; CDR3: CASSLGGGPTDTQYF; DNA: TGCGCCAGCAGCTTGGGGGGAGGGCCCACAGATACGCAGTATTTT
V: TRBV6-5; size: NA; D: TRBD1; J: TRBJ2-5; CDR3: CASSYRQGAETQYF; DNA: TGTGCCAGCAGTTACAGACAGGGGGCAGAGACCCAGTACTTC
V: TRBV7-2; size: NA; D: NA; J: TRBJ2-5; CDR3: CASSLESLAAETQYF; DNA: TGTGCCAGCAGCTTAGAATCACTAGCTGCGGAGACCCAGTACTTC
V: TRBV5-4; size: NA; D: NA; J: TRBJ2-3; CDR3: CASSLSLGGATDTQYF; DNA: TGTGCCAGCAGCTTGTCTTTGGGAGGCGCCACAGATACGCAGTATTTT
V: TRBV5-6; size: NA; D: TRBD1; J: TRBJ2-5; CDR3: CASSPRQGIGETQYF; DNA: TGTGCCAGCAGCCCCCGACAGGGGATTGGGGAGACCCAGTACTTC
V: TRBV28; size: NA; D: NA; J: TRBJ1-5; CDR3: CASSLFAGQGGSQPQHF; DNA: TGTGCCAGCAGTTTATTTGCGGGCCAGGGAGGATCTCAGCCCCAGCATTTT
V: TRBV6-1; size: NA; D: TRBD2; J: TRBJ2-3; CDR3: CASSSGGNTDTQYF; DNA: TGTGCCAGCAGTAGCGGGGGAAACACAGATACGCAGTATTTT
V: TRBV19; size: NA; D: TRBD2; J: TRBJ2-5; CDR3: CATSGRGIETQYF; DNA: TGTGCCACTAGCGGGAGGGGGATAGAGACCCAGTACTTC
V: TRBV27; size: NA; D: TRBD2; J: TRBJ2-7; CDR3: CASRGLADSYEQYF; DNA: TGTGCCAGCAGGGGACTAGCGGACTCCTACGAGCAGTACTTC
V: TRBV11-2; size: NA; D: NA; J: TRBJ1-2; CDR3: CASSPIRGTGSYGYTF; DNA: TGTGCCAGCAGCCCCATCCGAGGAACAGGGAGCTATGGCTACACCTTC
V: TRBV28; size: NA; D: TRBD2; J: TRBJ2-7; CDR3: CASSLLPGLAGDYEQYF; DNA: TGTGCCAGCAGTTTATTGCCGGGACTAGCGGGAGACTACGAGCAGTACTTC
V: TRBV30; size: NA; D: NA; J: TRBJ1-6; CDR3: CAWRRELLSSYNSPLHF; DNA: TGTGCCTGGAGGAGGGAACTGCTCAGCTCCTATAATTCACCCCTCCACTTT
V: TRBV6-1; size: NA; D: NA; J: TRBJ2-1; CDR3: CASIRGSLSYEQFF; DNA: TGTGCCAGCATACGGGGGAGTCTTAGCTATGAGCAGTTCTTC
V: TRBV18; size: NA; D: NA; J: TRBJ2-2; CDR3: CATKAVVNTGELFF; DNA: TGTGCCACTAAGGCGGTAGTGAACACCGGGGAGCTGTTTTTT
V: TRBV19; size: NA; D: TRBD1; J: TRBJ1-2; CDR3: CASRPWDRANYGYTF; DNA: TGTGCCAGTAGACCCTGGGACAGGGCCAACTATGGCTACACCTTC
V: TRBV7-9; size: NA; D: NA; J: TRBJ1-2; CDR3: CAVDGEGVNYGYTF; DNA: TGTGCCGTCGACGGCGAGGGTGTGAATTATGGCTACACCTTC
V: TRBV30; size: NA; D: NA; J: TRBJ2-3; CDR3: CAWRASGYSTDTQYF; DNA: TGTGCCTGGAGGGCCAGCGGCTACAGCACAGATACGCAGTATTTT
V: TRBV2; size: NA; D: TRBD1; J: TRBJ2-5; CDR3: CASITDRGWETQYF; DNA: TGTGCCAGCATTACGGACAGGGGGTGGGAGACCCAGTACTTC
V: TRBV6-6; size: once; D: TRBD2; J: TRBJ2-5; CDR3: CASSRTSSRETQYF; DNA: TGTGCCAGCAGTAGGACTAGCAGTCGGGAGACCCAGTACTTC
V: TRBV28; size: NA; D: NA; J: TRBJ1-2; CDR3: CASSLWVGSGYTF; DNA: TGTGCCAGCAGTTTATGGGTGGGCTCTGGCTACACCTTC
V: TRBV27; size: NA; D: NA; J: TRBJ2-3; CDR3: CASSLTVADTQYF; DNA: TGTGCCAGCAGTTTAACGGTTGCAGATACGCAGTATTTT
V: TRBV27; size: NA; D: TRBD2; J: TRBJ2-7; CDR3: CASSLGTSGRAEQYF; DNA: TGTGCCAGCAGTTTGGGGACCAGCGGGAGAGCCGAGCAGTACTTC
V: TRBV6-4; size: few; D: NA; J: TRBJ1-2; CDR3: CASSERGVGYGYTF; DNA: TGTGCCAGCAGCGAAAGAGGCGTAGGCTATGGCTACACCTTC
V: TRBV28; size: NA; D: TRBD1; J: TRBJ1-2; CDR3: CASLRQGARGYTF; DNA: TGTGCCAGTCTCCGACAGGGGGCGCGTGGCTACACCTTC
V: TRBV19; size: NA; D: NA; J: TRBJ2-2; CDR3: CASSIKYRVQRGTGELFF; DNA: TGTGCCAGTAGTATAAAATATCGAGTCCAAAGGGGGACCGGGGAGCTGTTTTTT
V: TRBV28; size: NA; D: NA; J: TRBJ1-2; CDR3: CASSLPVIGDGYTF; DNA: TGTGCCAGCAGTTTACCCGTCATAGGGGATGGCTACACCTTC
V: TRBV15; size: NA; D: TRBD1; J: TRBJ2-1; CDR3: CATSRERGTAYNEQFF; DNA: TGTGCCACCAGCAGAGAAAGGGGGACAGCTTACAATGAGCAGTTCTTC
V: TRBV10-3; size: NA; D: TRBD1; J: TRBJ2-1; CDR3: CAISDTGTGAYLQFF; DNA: TGTGCCATCAGCGATACCGGGACAGGGGCCTATTTGCAGTTCTTC
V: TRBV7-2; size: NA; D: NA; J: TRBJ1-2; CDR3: CASSLLSDNYGYTF; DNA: TGTGCCAGCAGCTTATTATCAGATAACTATGGCTACACCTTC
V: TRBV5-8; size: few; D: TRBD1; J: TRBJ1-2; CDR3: CASSLNGREWTGGYGYTF; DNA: TGTGCCAGCAGCTTGAACGGGAGGGAATGGACAGGGGGCTATGGCTACACCTTC
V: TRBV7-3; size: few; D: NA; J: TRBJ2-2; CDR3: CASSFSLTGELFF; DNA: TGTGCCAGCAGCTTCTCCCTTACCGGGGAGCTGTTTTTT
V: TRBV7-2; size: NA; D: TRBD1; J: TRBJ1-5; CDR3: CASSLVGTGGNQPQHF; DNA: TGTGCCAGCAGCTTAGTAGGGACAGGGGGCAATCAGCCCCAGCATTTT
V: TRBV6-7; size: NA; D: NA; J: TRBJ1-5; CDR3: CASIDQPQHF; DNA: TGTGCCAGCATAGATCAGCCCCAGCATTTT
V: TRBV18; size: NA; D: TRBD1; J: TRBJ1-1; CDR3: CASSPDRGNTEAFF; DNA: TGTGCCAGCTCCCCGGACAGGGGGAACACTGAAGCTTTCTTT
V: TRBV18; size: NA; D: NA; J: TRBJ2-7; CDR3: CASSPGTDYEQYF; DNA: TGTGCCAGCTCACCCGGGACTGACTACGAGCAGTACTTC
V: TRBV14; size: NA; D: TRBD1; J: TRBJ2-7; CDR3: CASSHPGQGYEQYF; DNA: TGTGCCAGCAGCCACCCGGGACAGGGCTACGAGCAGTACTTC
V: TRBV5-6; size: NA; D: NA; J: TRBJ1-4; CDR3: CASSTIQEQNEKLFF; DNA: TGTGCCAGCAGCACCATACAGGAGCAAAATGAAAAACTGTTTTTT
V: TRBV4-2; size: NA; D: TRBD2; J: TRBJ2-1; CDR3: CASSLISIAGAYNEQFF; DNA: TGTGCCAGCAGCCTAATTTCCATAGCGGGAGCCTACAATGAGCAGTTCTTC
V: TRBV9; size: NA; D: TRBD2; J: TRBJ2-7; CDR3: CASTPGLAGLEQYF; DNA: TGTGCCAGCACCCCGGGACTAGCGGGATTAGAGCAGTACTTC
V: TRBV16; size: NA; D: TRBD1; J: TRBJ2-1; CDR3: CASSRDRDYEQFF; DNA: TGTGCCAGCAGCCGGGACAGGGACTATGAGCAGTTCTTC
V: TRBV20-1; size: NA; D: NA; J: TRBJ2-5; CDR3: CSASNQETQYF; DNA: TGCAGTGCTAGTAATCAAGAGACCCAGTACTTC
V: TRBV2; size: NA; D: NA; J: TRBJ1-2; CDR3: CASRNTGTSIYGYTF; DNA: TGTGCCAGCAGGAACACCGGGACAAGTATATATGGCTACACCTTC
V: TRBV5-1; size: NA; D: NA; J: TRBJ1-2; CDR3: CASSLAGRVAPAANYGYTF; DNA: TGCGCCAGCAGCTTGGCCGGCAGGGTGGCCCCAGCAGCTAACTATGGCTACACCTTC
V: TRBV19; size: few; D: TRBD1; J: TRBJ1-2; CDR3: CASSPQGVGYTF; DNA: TGTGCCAGTAGCCCCCAGGGGGTCGGCTACACCTTC
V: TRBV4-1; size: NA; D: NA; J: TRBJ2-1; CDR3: CASSQIYNEQFF; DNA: TGCGCCAGCAGCCAAATATACAATGAGCAGTTCTTC
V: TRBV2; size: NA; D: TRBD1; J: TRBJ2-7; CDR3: CASSPSGTGLYEQYF; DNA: TGTGCCAGCAGCCCGTCCGGGACAGGCCTATACGAGCAGTACTTC
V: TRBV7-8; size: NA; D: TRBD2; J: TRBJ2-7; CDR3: CASSTRLAGESEQYF; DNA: TGTGCCAGCAGCACTAGACTAGCGGGAGAGAGCGAGCAGTACTTC